The 24 T cell receptor beta chains in this list originate from one sample, sequenced in a study of identical twins. Using its own MiXCR run on the 5' RACE reads, TCRdb lists one record per CDR3 protein. There are 1.5 million to 2 million distinct CDR3 sequences in the sample; 32% occur only once, and over 0.25% lies in the top ten. The sequenced material came from cord blood. These TCRs come from a newborn girl in good health.

About this clonotype itself: A single base separates this from a much larger clone, so it may be a read error. The chain is built from TRBV10-3 and TRBJ2-1, with D tentatively TRBD2 (6 bases). V was cut by 2 bases and J by 13 bases, with 21 bases left in between. The germline V gene has CDR1 ENHRY and CDR2 SYGVKD. This CDR3 region has 15 residues. The CDR3 spells CAISEGLLLGETQFF. In DNA, the CDR3 is TGTGCCATCAGTGAGGGACTACTCCTAGGGGAGACCCAGTTCTTC.

This clonotype was seen a few times. V and J are TRBV27 and TRBJ2-1, with 8 bases fitting TRBD2. CDR3 length: 15 residues. Trimming took 5 bases from V and 12 from J; bases not matched to a gene: 15. CDR1 and CDR2 from the germline V gene are MNHEY and SMNVEV (reference sequence). CDR3: CASSPRGLALTSQFF. The CDR3 nucleotides are TGTGCCAGCAGTCCGCGCGGACTAGCTCTAACATCGCAGTTCTTC.

This clonotype was seen only a few times. This rearrangement joins TRBV12-3 or TRBV12-4 to TRBJ2-7; D is possibly TRBD2 (6 bases). V lost 6 bases and J 7 bases, leaving 22 bases between the germline ends. The CDR3 runs 15 residues. The CDR3 DNA reads TGTGCCAGCAGCCCGCGGGACCTCTCCTACAATGAGCAGTACTTC. This translates into CASSPRDLSYNEQYF.

V gene TRBV3-1 combines with J gene TRBJ2-7, with 7 bases that match TRBD2. The better agreement between TRBJ2-5 and the DNA end casts doubt on the J call. CDR1 and CDR2 (germline): LGHDT, YNNKEL (reference sequence). The CDR3 sequence is 16 residues long. CDR3 DNA: TGTGCCAGCAGCCAAGATAGGGGACTATCGAGGGAGACCCAGTACTTC. Encoded protein: CASSQDRGLSRETQYF.

The chain is built from TRBV6-2 or TRBV6-3 and TRBJ2-3, with TRBD2 matching over 8 bases. CDR3 length equals 15 residues. From germline, CDR1 is MNHEY and CDR2 SVGEGT. J lost 10 bases, V lost 5 bases, and 14 bases had no gene match. In DNA form, the CDR3 reads TGTGCCAGCAGTACGCGGCGGGGGGCCGGTGGTCCGCAGTATTTT. Translating gives CASSTRRGAGGPQYF.

V gene TRBV20-1 combines with J gene TRBJ2-3, with 9 bases identical to TRBD2. Germline V lookup: CDR1 DFQATT, CDR2 SNEGSKA (reference sequence). With 1 base clipped from V and 2 bases from J, the junction kept 4 bases outside the gene matches. The CDR3 is made up of 15 amino acids. CDR3 protein: CSARVAGGTTDTQYF. The DNA for the CDR3 is TGCAGTGCTAGAGTTGCGGGAGGGACCACAGATACGCAGTATTTT.

This clonotype was counted a few times. This sequence joins TRBV13 and TRBJ1-5; tentatively, D is TRBD1 (5 bases). The CDR3 contains 17 residues. Trimming pared 2 bases from V and 5 bases from J, leaving 19 bases between. Germline CDR1 PRHDT, CDR2 FYEKMQ (reference sequence). DNA for the CDR3: TGTGCCAGCAGCTTAAAAGGATGGGGCCGGCGGGATCAGCCCCAGCATTTT. Residues: CASSLKGWGRRDQPQHF.

Only a few counts were recorded for this clonotype. The chain uses TRBV20-1 and TRBJ2-7, with 9 bases matching TRBD2. Germline trimming cut 6 bases from V and 2 bases from J; bases unmatched to any gene: 8. CDR3 length: 14 residues. CDR1 is DFQATT, CDR2 SNEGSKA, per germline (reference sequence). The CDR3 is CSASIRTSAYEQYF. As DNA, the CDR3 is TGCAGTGCCTCTATCAGGACTAGCGCCTACGAGCAGTACTTC.

This rearrangement joins TRBV7-2 to TRBJ2-1; D unresolved. The CDR3 runs 12 residues. Trimming removed 4 bases at V and 9 bases at J, with 10 bases between. Germline lookup yields CDR1 SGHTA and CDR2 FQGNSA. CDR3 DNA sequence: TGTGCCAGCAGCTGGTTGGCGAGTGAGCAGTTCTTC. Translated, it gives CASSWLASEQFF.

As for this clonotype: Compared with germline, one end of the junction differs, possibly owing to a read error. The chain links TRBV10-2 to TRBJ2-1; D uncertain. The germline CDR1 and CDR2 sequences are WSHSY and SAAADI. This CDR3 contains 13 residues. This CDR3 reads CASSETAYNEQFF. CDR3 DNA: TGTGCCAGCAGTGAAACGGCATACAATGAGCAGTTCTTC.

This clonotype was detected only a few times. V gene TRBV6-6 combines with J gene TRBJ1-2, with 9 bases that match TRBD1. CDR3 length: 14 amino acids. CDR1 is MNHNY and CDR2 is SVGAGI in the germline V gene (reference sequence). V gave up 2 bases and J gave up 8 bases; unmatched junction bases: 6. As DNA, the CDR3 is TGTGCCAGCAGTTACGAAAGGACAGGGGACGGCTACACCTTC. Its protein is CASSYERTGDGYTF.

V is TRBV5-1 and J is TRBJ2-7; D tentatively fits TRBD1 or TRBD2 (5 bases each). V lost 4 bases, J lost 0 bases, and 14 bases lay in between. The CDR3 is 15 residues long. Looked up from germline, CDR1 is SGHRS and CDR2 is YFSETQ. The CDR3 region is CASSPRGVASYEQYF. For the CDR3, the DNA is TGCGCCAGCAGCCCACGAGGGGTTGCCTCCTACGAGCAGTACTTC.

The chain carries TRBV2 and TRBJ2-1; tentatively, D is TRBD1 (5 bases). CDR1 is SNHLY, CDR2 FYNNEI, per germline. This CDR3 has 14 amino acids. V was trimmed by 3 bases and J by 0 bases, leaving 6 bases between them. CDR3 sequence reads: CASSEDNSYNEQFF. CDR3 DNA: TGTGCCAGCAGTGAGGACAACTCCTACAATGAGCAGTTCTTC.

The genes are TRBV7-9 and TRBJ1-2, with 10 bases lining up with TRBD1. The CDR3 is made up of 14 amino acids. The junction had 4 bases not matched to a gene; V was cut back by 1 base and J by 8 bases. Germline V gene data show CDR1 as SEHNR and CDR2 as FQNEAQ (reference sequence). CDR3 nucleotide sequence: TGTGCCAGCAGCTTAGAGGGGACAGGGGACGGCTACACCTTC. The encoded protein is CASSLEGTGDGYTF.

As concerns this clonotype: Since the CDR3 does not end with the conserved phenylalanine or tryptophan, this likely comes from a read error. The genes are TRBV5-6 and TRBJ2-3; 7 nucleotides match TRBD1. CDR1 is SGHDT, CDR2 YYEEEE, per germline. CDR3 size: 13 residues. V lost 2 bases to trimming and J lost 4 bases; unmatched junction nucleotides: 1. CDR3 region: CASSFDRADTQYV. For the CDR3, the DNA is TGTGCCAGCAGCTTCGACAGGGCAGATACGCAGTATGTT.

This clonotype was observed a handful of times. The chain combines TRBV4-1 with TRBJ1-2; D uncertain. Trimming took 1 base from V and 4 from J, leaving 13 bases between them. Germline V lookup: CDR1 MGHRA, CDR2 YSYEKL. CDR3 length: 15 residues. The DNA of the CDR3 is TGCGCCAGCAGCCAAGTCCCCTGGGGAGGCTATGGCTACACCTTC. Translation: CASSQVPWGGYGYTF.

The chain employs TRBV7-2 and TRBJ1-1; D gene unclear. Germline V gene lookup returns CDR1 SGHTA and CDR2 FQGNSA. The CDR3 loop spans 14 amino acids. V lost 1 base to trimming and J lost 6 bases, with 12 bases between them. DNA of the CDR3: TGTGCCAGCAGCTTAGTATCCCCGAGAGCTGAAGCTTTCTTT. It codes for CASSLVSPRAEAFF. Together with reference TRBV7-2 and TRBJ1-1, the CDR3 gives the full variable domain: GAGVSQSPSNKVTEKGKDVELRCDPISGHTALYWYRQSLGQGLEFLIYFQGNSAPDKSGLPSDRFSAERTGGSVSTLTIQRTQQEDSAVYLCASSLVSPRAEAFFGQGTRLTVV.

This clonotype has only a few counts. V gene TRBV11-2 combines with J gene TRBJ2-1; perhaps TRBD2 as D (5 bases). CDR1 is SGHAT and CDR2 is FQNNGV in the germline V gene. The CDR3 is 14 amino acids. V was shortened by 1 base and J by 8 bases, with 12 bases between the two germline ends. For the CDR3, the DNA is TGTGCCAGCAGCTTAGTAGCCGGGGTCCATGAGCAGTTCTTC. Its translation: CASSLVAGVHEQFF.

The chain couples TRBV20-1 to TRBJ2-1, with TRBD1 identical over 7 bases. The J call may be mistaken, given a closer DNA end match to TRBJ2-7. CDR1 and CDR2 from the germline V gene are DFQATT and SNEGSKA (reference sequence). The CDR3 is 15 amino acids. The DNA of the CDR3 is TGCAGTGCCACCGGGACCGGGACAGCTCCCTACGAGCAGTACTTC. As protein: CSATGTGTAPYEQYF.

The sample holds a few counts of this clonotype. The chain recombines TRBV20-1 with TRBJ2-1; 9 nucleotides agree with TRBD2. The junction had 5 bases not matched to a gene; V was cut back by 5 bases and J by 3 bases. The length of the CDR3 is 14 residues. Germline V CDR1 and CDR2: DFQATT, SNEGSKA (reference sequence). The chain's CDR3 is CSADLAGNYNEQFF. The CDR3 DNA follows: TGCAGTGCTGACCTAGCGGGAAACTACAATGAGCAGTTCTTC.

The sample holds a few counts of this clonotype. This chain links TRBV28 with TRBJ2-3, with 9 bases lining up with TRBD2. The CDR3 spans 14 residues. V trimming: 6 bases; J trimming: 3 bases; junction bases outside the gene matches: 4. Germline loops: CDR1 MDHEN, CDR2 SYDVKM. The CDR3 DNA sequence: TGTGCCAGCAGCTGGACTAGCGCTACAGATACGCAGTATTTT. Its translation is CASSWTSATDTQYF.

The V call is TRBV20-1, the J call TRBJ1-4, with 7 nucleotides matching TRBD1. The CDR3 has 14 amino acids. Trimming cost V 2 bases and J 4 bases; bases outside gene matches: 4. Per the germline V gene, CDR1 is DFQATT and CDR2 is SNEGSKA (reference sequence). CDR3 region: CSARRQGNNEKLFF. Written as DNA, the CDR3 is TGCAGTGCTAGACGACAGGGTAATAATGAAAAACTGTTTTTT.

The chain has TRBV20-1 and TRBJ1-6; tentative D call: TRBD1 (5 bases). CDR1 and CDR2 (germline): DFQATT, SNEGSKA (reference sequence). This CDR3 is 13 amino acids long. V was clipped by 5 bases and J by 6 bases, with 11 bases between them. The CDR3 DNA follows: TGCAGTGCTCTTGGACAATCTAATTCACCCCTCCACTTT. Encoded protein: CSALGQSNSPLHF.

Notes on this clonotype: The junction does not match germline at one end; this may be a read error. This chain links TRBV10-3 with TRBJ1-1; 7 bases are a match to TRBD1. This CDR3 is 13 amino acids long. Germline V gene data show CDR1 as ENHRY and CDR2 as SYGVKD. CDR3 bases: TGTGCCACCAGTGGGACAGCGACGTTTGAAGCTTTCTTT. It yields the protein CATSGTATFEAFF.